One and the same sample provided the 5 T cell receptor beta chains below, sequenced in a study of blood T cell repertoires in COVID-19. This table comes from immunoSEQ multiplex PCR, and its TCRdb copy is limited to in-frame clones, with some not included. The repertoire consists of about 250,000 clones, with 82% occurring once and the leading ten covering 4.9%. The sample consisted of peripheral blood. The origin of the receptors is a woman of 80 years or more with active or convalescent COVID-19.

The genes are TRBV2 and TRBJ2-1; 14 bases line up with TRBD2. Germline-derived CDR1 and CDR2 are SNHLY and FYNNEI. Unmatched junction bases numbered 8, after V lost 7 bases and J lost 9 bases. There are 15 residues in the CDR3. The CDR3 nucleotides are TGTGCCAGCACCCCGACTAGCGGGGGGGTAGGTGAGCAGTTCTTC. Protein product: CASTPTSGGVGEQFF. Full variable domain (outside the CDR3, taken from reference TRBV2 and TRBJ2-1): EPEVTQTPSHQVTQMGQEVILRCVPISNHLYFYWYRQILGQKVEFLVSFYNNEISEKSEIFDDQFSVERPDGSNFTLKIRSTKLEDSAMYFCASTPTSGGVGEQFFGPGTRLTVL.

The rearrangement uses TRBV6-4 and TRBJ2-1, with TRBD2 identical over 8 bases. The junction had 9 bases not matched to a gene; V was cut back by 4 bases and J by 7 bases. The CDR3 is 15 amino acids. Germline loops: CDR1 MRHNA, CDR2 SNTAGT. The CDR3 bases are TGTGCCAGCAGTGGGGGTAGCGGGGCGGGGAATGAGCAGTTCTTC. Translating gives CASSGGSGAGNEQFF.

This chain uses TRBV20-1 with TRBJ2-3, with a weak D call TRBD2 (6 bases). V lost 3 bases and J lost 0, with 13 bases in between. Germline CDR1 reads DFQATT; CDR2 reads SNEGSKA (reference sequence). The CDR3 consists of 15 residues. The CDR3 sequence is CSASGLARSTDTQYF. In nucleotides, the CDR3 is TGCAGTGCTAGTGGGCTAGCGAGGAGCACAGATACGCAGTATTTT.

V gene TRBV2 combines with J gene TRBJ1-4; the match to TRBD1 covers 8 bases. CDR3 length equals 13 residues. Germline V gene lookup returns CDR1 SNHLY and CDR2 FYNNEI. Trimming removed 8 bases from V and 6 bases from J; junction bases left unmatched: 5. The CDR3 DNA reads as TGTGCCAGCGAAGGGACAGGAGATGAAAAACTGTTTTTT. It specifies CASEGTGDEKLFF.

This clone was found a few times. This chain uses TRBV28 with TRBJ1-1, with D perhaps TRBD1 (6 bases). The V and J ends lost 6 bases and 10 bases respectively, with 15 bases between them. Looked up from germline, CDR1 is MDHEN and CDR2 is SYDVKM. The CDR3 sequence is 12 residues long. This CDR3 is CASRLDRFGAFF. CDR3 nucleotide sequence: TGTGCCAGCAGACTGGACAGATTCGGAGCTTTCTTT.